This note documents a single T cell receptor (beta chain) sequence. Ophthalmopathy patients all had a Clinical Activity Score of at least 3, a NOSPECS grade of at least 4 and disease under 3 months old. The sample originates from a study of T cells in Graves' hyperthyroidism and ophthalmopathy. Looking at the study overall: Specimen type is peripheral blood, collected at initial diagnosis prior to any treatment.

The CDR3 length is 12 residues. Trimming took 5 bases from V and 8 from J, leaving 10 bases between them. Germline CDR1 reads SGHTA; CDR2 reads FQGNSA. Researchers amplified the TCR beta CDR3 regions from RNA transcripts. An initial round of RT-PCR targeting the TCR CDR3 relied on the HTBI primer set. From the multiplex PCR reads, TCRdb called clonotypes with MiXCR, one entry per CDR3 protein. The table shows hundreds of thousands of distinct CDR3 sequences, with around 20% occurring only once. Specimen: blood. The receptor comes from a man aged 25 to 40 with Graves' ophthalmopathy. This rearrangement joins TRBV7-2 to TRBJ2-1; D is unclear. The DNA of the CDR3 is TGTGCCAGCAGCCCGTCCCGGGATGAGCAGTTCTTC. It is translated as CASSPSRDEQFF.